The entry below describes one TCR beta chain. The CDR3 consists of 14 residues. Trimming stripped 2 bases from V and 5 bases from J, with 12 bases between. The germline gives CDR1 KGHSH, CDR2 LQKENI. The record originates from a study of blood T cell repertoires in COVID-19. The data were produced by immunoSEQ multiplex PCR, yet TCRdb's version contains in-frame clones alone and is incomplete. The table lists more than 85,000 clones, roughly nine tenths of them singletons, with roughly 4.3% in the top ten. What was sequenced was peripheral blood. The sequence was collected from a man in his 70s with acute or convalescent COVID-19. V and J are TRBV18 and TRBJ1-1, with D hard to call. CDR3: CASSPAVRGTEAFF. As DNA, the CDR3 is TGTGCCAGCTCACCAGCGGTTCGGGGAACTGAAGCTTTCTTT.